The clone carrying this T cell receptor beta chain was detected many times. Its target is not known. Time point meaning: pre-sensitization, week 0. Treatment noted: therapeutic diphenylcyclopropenone sensitization with weekly scalp DPC. These data originate in a study of human T cells and chemical hapten exposure. Overall study: DPC at 2% was the sensitizing agent, placed on roughly 2 cm by roughly 2 cm of upper inner arm skin. Upper back patch tests used 0.01% DPC, scored after 6 days. Patients having alopecia areata, totalis or universalis were mostly female. Whole-study findings and limits: The formation of large CDR3 similarity clusters by expanded TCRs significantly exceeded that of controls.

Each CDR3 protein gets one entry after TCRdb re-called the RACE reads with MiXCR. The sample lists approximately 41,000 distinct CDR3 sequences; 7.5% to 9% were seen once. CDR1 SQVTM and CDR2 ANQGSEA come from the germline V gene. Trimming took 6 bases from V and 4 from J, leaving 15 bases between them. This CDR3 region has 13 residues. The rearrangement links TRBV29-1 to TRBJ1-2, with a tentative D call TRBD1 (5 bases). The sample here was whole blood, taken in connection with sensitization to the hapten diphenylcyclopropenone (DPC). This sequence was found in a woman between 50 and 59 years old with alopecia areata. Some clones in this sample may be carry-over from other donors' samples. As DNA, the CDR3 is TGCAGCGTAGCCGGGGCAGCGGGCTATGGCTACACCTTC. As protein: CSVAGAAGYGYTF.